The entry below describes one T cell receptor beta chain. The antigen is not known. This record comes from a study of CD8+CD57+ T cells in acquired aplastic anemia. Profiles of TCR beta VDJ and CDR3 were generated from a genomic DNA template. Via MiXCR, TCRdb re-called the reads, giving one row per CDR3 protein. The top ten clones hold around 87% of a sample with about 20,000 distinct CDR3 sequences, 30% to 40% of them seen once. Whole-study results and caveats: Sharing between patients and controls was observed for around 27 CD8+ CDR3 sequences. Reduced diversity was recorded for CD8+CD57+ cells relative to total CD4+ and CD8+ pools in patients.

Patients included in sequencing had previously demonstrated CD8+CD57+ cell expansion by flow cytometry. The authors also ran sequencing on CD8+CD57+ effector memory cells taken from 2 of 12 patients. This sequence originates from a human donor with aplastic anemia. The source material was CD8+CD57+ T cells sorted from PBMCs. As for subset: bead-enriched CD8+CD57+ effector memory T cells from SAA patients.

CDR3 residues: CASSGTSEYHEQYF. As DNA, the CDR3 is TGCGCCAGCAGCGGGACTAGCGAATACCACGAGCAGTACTTC. The rearrangement links TRBV5-1 to TRBJ2-7; 10 bases line up with TRBD2. Germline-derived CDR1 and CDR2 are SGHRS and YFSETQ. The J segment lost 5 bases and the V segment lost 4 bases, leaving 6 bases of the junction unmatched. The CDR3 runs to 14 residues.